This entry lists 8 T cell receptor beta chains sequenced from one sample in a study of T cell responses to AZD1222 COVID-19 vaccine (dated by TCRdb to 2020 to 2023). The time point label, read with the paper, signifies: about 28 days (+/-7) after the second vaccine dose. Read against the paper, the sample's treatment or condition label means: meningococcal conjugate vaccine given as trial control. Library method: the immunoSEQ multiplex PCR assay. This is the immuneACCESS table as TCRdb keeps it, with only in-frame sequences that have V and J called. A part of the clones is gone; compared with another copy, unresolved V genes explain less than half, and the rest is unexplained. For this sample the table gives more than 100,000 clones, of which almost 85% were detected only once. The biggest ten clones account for 7.9% of the sample. This specimen was peripheral blood, taken 28 days after the second dose of the MenACWY control vaccine. The receptor set was obtained from an adult who received the MenACWY meningococcal vaccine as a control.

CDR3 sequence reads: CATSEGRGLGQPQHF. The CDR3 DNA reads TGTGCCACCAGTGAGGGTAGGGGGCTGGGACAGCCCCAGCATTTT. The chain has TRBV24-1 and TRBJ1-5; 7 bases map to TRBD1. The CDR3 sequence is 15 residues long. The V and J ends lost 4 bases and 7 bases, in that order; junction bases with no gene match: 9. Germline V gene data show CDR1 as KGHDR and CDR2 as SFDVKD.

The chain recombines TRBV10-3 with TRBJ1-1; D may be TRBD1 (5 bases). CDR1 and CDR2 from the germline V gene are ENHRY and SYGVKD. V lost 10 bases and J 4 bases, leaving 13 bases between the germline ends. The CDR3 extends over 12 amino acids. The CDR3 region has the DNA TGTGCCACGGGTCCTAGGGGCACTGAAGCTTTCTTT. This codes for CATGPRGTEAFF.

The sample holds a few counts of this clone. The rearrangement uses TRBV7-2 and TRBJ2-2, with TRBD2 matching 10 bases. The germline V gene encodes CDR1 SGHTA and CDR2 FQGNSA. V lost 5 bases to trimming and J lost 5 bases; unmatched junction nucleotides: 8. CDR3 length: 16 amino acids. CDR3 DNA sequence: TGTGCCAGCAGCCCTCCTAGCGGGAGAAAAACCGGGGAGCTGTTTTTT. Translated: CASSPPSGRKTGELFF.

This clone was counted a few times. The rearrangement links TRBV2 to TRBJ2-1; possible D gene TRBD1, 5 bases. The V end lost 8 bases, the J end lost 4 bases, and 6 bases lay between the germline ends. The CDR3 extends over 11 amino acids. Germline V gene sequence: CDR1 SNHLY, CDR2 FYNNEI. The DNA for the CDR3 is TGTGCCAGCGACAGATACAATGAGCAGTTCTTC. Translated: CASDRYNEQFF.

The V call is TRBV9, the J call TRBJ1-6; a possible D gene is TRBD1 (6 bases). CDR3 size: 13 residues. The germline V gene has CDR1 SGDLS and CDR2 YYNGEE. Trimming left V 3 bases short and J 10 bases short, with 11 bases between. The CDR3 nucleotides read TGTGCCAGCAGCGCAGGGGTCAGCTCACCCCTCCACTTT. Encoded protein: CASSAGVSSPLHF.

The rearrangement links TRBV5-6 to TRBJ2-3, with D uncertain. V lost 2 bases and J 0 bases, leaving 13 bases between the germline ends. Looked up from germline, CDR1 is SGHDT and CDR2 is YYEEEE. This CDR3 is built from 16 residues. CDR3 sequence reads: CASSFTMSPSTDTQYF. The CDR3 DNA follows: TGTGCCAGCAGCTTTACAATGAGTCCTAGCACAGATACGCAGTATTTT.

J is TRBJ1-4 and V is TRBV3-1 (or the pseudogene TRBV3-2); 8 bases map to TRBD1. With V trimmed by 3 bases and J by 8 bases, 5 bases remained unmatched. CDR3 length: 14 residues. Per the germline V gene, CDR1 is LGHDT and CDR2 is YNNKEL (reference sequence). The CDR3 nucleotides read TGTGCCAGCAGCCAGGGTGCAGGGGGCGAAAAACTGTTTTTT. It specifies CASSQGAGGEKLFF.

This clone occurred once. In DNA, the CDR3 is TGTGCCAGCAGCTTGGCAGGAACAGTCTCTGGAAACACCATATATTTT. Residues: CASSLAGTVSGNTIYF. This rearrangement joins TRBV5-4 to TRBJ1-3; D uncertain. The CDR3 is 16 residues long. V was pared by 0 bases and J by 0 bases, with 10 bases between. From germline, CDR1 is SGHNT and CDR2 YYREEE (reference sequence).